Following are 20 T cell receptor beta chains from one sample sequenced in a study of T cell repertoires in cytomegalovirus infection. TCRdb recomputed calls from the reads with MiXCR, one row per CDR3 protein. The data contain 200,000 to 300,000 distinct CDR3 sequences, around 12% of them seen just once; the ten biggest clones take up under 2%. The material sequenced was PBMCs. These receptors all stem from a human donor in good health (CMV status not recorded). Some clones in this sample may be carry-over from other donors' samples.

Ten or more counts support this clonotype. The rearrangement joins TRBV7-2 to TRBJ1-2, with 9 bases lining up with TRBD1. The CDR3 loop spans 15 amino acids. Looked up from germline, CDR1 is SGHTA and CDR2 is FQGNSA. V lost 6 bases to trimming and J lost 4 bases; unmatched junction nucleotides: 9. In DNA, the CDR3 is TGTGCCAGCAGGGCAACCGGGACAGGGAGCTATGGCTACACCTTC. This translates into CASRATGTGSYGYTF.

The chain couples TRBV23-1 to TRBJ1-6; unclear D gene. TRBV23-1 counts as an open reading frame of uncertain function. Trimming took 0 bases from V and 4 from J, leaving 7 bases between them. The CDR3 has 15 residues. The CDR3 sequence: CASSQSGVYNSPLHF. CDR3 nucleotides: TGCGCCAGCAGTCAATCTGGGGTTTATAATTCACCCCTCCACTTT.

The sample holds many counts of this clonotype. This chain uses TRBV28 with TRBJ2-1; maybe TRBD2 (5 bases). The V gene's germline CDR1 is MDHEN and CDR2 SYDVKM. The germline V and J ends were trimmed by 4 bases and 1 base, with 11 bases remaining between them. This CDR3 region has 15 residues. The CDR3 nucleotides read TGTGCCAGCAGTTCGTTTTCGGGGTCCTACAATGAGCAGTTCTTC. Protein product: CASSSFSGSYNEQFF.

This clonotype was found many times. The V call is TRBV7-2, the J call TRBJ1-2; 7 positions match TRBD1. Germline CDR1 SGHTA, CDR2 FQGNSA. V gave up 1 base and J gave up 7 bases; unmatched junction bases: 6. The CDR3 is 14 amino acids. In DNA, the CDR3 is TGTGCCAGCAGCTTAGACAGGGGCGGGAGTGGCTACACCTTC. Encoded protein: CASSLDRGGSGYTF.

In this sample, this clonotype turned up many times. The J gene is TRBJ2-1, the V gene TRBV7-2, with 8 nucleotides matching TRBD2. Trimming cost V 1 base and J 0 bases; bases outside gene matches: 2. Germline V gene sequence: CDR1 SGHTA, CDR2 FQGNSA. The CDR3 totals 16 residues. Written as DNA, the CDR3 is TGTGCCAGCAGCTTAGAGCGGGGGAGCTCCTACAATGAGCAGTTCTTC. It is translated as CASSLERGSSYNEQFF.

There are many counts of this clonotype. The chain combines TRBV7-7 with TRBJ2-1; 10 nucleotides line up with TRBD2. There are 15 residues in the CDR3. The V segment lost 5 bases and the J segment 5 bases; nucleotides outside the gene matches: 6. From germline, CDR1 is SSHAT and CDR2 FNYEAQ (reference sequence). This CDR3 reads CASSVSSGSHNEQFF. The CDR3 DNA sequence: TGTGCCAGCAGCGTCTCTAGCGGGAGTCACAATGAGCAGTTCTTC. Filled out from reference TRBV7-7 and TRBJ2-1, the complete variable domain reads GAGVSQSPRYKVTKRGQDVTLRCDPISSHATLYWYQQALGQGPEFLTYFNYEAQPDKSGLPSDRFSAERPEGSISTLTIQRTEQRDSAMYRCASSVSSGSHNEQFFGPGTRLTVL.

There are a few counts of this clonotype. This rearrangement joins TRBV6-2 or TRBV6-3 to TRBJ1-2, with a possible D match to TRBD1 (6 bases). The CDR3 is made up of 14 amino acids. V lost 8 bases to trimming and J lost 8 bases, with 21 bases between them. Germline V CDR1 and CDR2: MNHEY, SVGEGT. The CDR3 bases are TGTGCCAGCGACCCTGGGACAACCTGGGAGGGCTACACCTTC. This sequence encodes CASDPGTTWEGYTF.

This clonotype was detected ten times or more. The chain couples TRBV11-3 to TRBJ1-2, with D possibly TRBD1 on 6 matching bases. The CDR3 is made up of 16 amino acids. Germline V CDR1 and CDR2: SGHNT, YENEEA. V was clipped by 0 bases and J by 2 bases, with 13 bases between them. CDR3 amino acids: CASSLDGSGANYGYTF. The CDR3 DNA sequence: TGTGCCAGCAGCTTAGATGGTTCAGGGGCAAACTATGGCTACACCTTC.

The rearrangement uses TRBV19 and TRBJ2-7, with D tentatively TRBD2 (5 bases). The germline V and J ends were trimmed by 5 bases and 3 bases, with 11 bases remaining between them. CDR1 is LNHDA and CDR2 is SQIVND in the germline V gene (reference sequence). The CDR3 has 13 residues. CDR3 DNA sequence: TGTGCCAGTAGTCTACCCGCGGGCTACGAGCAGTACTTC. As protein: CASSLPAGYEQYF.

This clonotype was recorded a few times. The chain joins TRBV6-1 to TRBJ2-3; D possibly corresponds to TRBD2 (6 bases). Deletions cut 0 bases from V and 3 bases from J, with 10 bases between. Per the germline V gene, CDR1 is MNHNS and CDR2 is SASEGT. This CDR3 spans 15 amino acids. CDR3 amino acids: CASSEAWGGTDTQYF. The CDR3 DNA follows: TGTGCCAGCAGTGAAGCGTGGGGAGGAACAGATACGCAGTATTTT.

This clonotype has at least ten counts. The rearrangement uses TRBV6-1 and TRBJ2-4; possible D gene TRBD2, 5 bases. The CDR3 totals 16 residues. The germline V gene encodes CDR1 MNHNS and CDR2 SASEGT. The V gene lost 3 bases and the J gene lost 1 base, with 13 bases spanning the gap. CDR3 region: CASSESAAGAKNIQYF. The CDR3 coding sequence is TGTGCCAGCAGTGAGTCAGCGGCCGGGGCCAAAAACATTCAGTACTTC.

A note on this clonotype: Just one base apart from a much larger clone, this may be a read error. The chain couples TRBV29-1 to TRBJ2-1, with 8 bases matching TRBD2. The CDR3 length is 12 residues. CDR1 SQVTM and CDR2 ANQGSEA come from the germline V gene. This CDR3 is CSAAGGYNEHFF. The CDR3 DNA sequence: TGCAGCGCCGCGGGGGGATACAATGAGCATTTCTTC.

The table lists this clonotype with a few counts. The CDR3 sequence: CASGFVNEKLFF. CDR3 bases: TGTGCTAGTGGTTTTGTTAATGAAAAACTGTTTTTT. V gene TRBV12-5 combines with J gene TRBJ1-4; D is ambiguous. The V end lost 3 bases, the J end lost 4 bases, and 3 bases lay between the germline ends. In germline, CDR1 is LGHNT, CDR2 FRNRAP. The CDR3 totals 12 residues.

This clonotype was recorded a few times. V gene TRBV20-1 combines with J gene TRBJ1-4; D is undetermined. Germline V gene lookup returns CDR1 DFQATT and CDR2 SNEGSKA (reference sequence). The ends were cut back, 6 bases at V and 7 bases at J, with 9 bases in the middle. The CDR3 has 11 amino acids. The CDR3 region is CSARTAEKLFF. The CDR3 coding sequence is TGCAGTGCCCGCACGGCTGAAAAACTGTTTTTT.

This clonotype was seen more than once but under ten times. CDR3 nucleotides: TGCGCCAGCAGCTTGGCTGAGGCGGGGGGTAGCCACAATGAGCAGTTCTTC. Translating it yields CASSLAEAGGSHNEQFF. The chain carries TRBV5-1 and TRBJ2-1; the match to TRBD2 covers 8 bases. CDR3 size: 17 residues. Trimming removed 0 bases from V and 5 bases from J; junction bases left unmatched: 10. Germline V CDR1 and CDR2: SGHRS, YFSETQ.

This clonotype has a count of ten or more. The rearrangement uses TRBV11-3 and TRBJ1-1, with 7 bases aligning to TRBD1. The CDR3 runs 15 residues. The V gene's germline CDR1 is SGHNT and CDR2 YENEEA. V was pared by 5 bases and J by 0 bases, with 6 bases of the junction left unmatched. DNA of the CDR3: TGTGCCAGCAGCACTGGGGACAGTTTGAACACTGAAGCTTTCTTT. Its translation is CASSTGDSLNTEAFF.

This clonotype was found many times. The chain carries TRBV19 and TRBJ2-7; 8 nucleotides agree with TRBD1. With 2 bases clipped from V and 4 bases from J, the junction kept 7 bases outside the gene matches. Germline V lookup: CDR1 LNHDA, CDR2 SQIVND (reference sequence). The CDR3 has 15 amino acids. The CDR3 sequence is CASSITARGHYEQYF. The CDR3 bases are TGTGCCAGTAGTATAACAGCCAGGGGGCATTACGAGCAGTACTTC.

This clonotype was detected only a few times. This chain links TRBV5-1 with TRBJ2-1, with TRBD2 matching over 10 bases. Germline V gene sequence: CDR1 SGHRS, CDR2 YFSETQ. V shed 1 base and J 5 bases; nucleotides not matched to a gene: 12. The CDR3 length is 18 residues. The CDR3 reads CASSLRGSGGRNNNEQFF. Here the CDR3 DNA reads TGCGCCAGCAGCTTGAGGGGTAGCGGGGGGCGGAATAACAATGAGCAGTTCTTC.

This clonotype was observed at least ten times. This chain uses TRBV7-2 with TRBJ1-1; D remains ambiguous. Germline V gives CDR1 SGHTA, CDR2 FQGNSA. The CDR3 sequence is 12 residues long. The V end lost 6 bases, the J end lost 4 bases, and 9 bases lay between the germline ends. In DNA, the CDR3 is TGTGCCAGCAGGACAAAGGGCACTGAAGCTTTCTTT. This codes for CASRTKGTEAFF. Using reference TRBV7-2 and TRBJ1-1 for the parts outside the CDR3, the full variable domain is GAGVSQSPSNKVTEKGKDVELRCDPISGHTALYWYRQSLGQGLEFLIYFQGNSAPDKSGLPSDRFSAERTGGSVSTLTIQRTQQEDSAVYLCASRTKGTEAFFGQGTRLTVV.

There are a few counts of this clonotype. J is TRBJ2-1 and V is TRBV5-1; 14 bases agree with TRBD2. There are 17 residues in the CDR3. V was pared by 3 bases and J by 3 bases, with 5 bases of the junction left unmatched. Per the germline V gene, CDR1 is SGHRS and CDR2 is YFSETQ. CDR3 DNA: TGCGCCAGCAGCTCCGGGACTAGCGGGAGCGTCTACAATGAGCAGTTCTTC. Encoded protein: CASSSGTSGSVYNEQFF.